This T cell receptor beta chain is from a study of identical twins (dated by TCRdb to about 2016). With respect to the entire study: To test whether fetal clonotypes persist, the study used deep sequencing on TCR alpha and beta repertoires from monozygotic twins, unrelated adults of various ages, and cord blood. To rule out contamination, the twin experiments were replicated at different times with different library preparation protocols. The research as a whole found: Recombination models systematically underestimated out-of-frame TCR alpha sharing in monozygotic twins but agreed with sharing between unrelated individuals. Conclusions relied on cross-sectional statistical analysis, since the same donors could not be followed over many years. Compared with coincidental sharing between unrelated individuals, an excess of low generation-probability sequences was observed among out-of-frame TCR alpha sequences shared between twins. Fewer insertions were carried by abundant cord blood beta clonotypes, a similar but weaker trend appeared in young adult naive repertoires, and no such trend appeared in memory repertoires. Invariant T cells such as MAIT and iNKT could partly confound zero-insertion analyses, though diverse VJ usage argued against this for most clonotypes. A weaker excess of twin sharing was found in beta out-of-frame sequences because the signal-to-noise ratio was lowered by fewer shared sequences.

To prepare the library, 5' RACE was applied. TCRdb lists the instrument as Illumina HiSeq 2000. Template switching introduced a universal primer binding site; the final cDNA contained a unique molecular identifier, enabling accurate counting of TCR cDNA molecules. Specific primers in the conserved constant-segment region were used to synthesize first-strand cDNA for the TCR alpha and beta chains. To control for contamination, every cDNA library was double barcoded, receiving both a SMART-Mk sample barcode and Illumina barcodes. TruSeq adapter sequences and Illumina sample barcodes were added in two successive PCR steps. The TCR alpha and beta cDNA libraries were sequenced on the Illumina HiSeq platform using custom primers. The original methods were these. Unique molecular identifiers were extracted from raw reads with MiGEC, and CDR3 positions were determined with MiXCR. For each individual, recombination models were inferred using an EM algorithm with the repgenHMM and IGoR tools. Shared clonotype analysis was performed with the tcR package in R, normalizing sharing by the product of cloneset sizes. To study raw recombination free of thymic and clonal selection effects, out-of-frame nonproductive sequences were analyzed. TCRdb took the public reads, trimmed them with fastp at Q25, ran MiXCR for clone calling and kept in-frame beta chains. Entries are consolidated by CDR3 protein sequence, retaining the most common genes and DNA. These V and J calls rely on TCRdb rather than the paper's analysis. The sample has roughly 480,000 distinct CDR3 sequences on record, roughly a quarter of them singletons. Approximately 2.9% of the sample rests with the top ten.

To note about this clonotype: Its antigen specificity is not known. No base quality information exists; no much larger clone differs at one position.

The CDR3 sequence holds 15 residues, the cysteine and phenylalanine included. Just CDR3 DNA is preserved here, 45 bases in frame from base 1. Between the V and J ends, shortened by 0 bases and 2 bases respectively, the junction contains 11 bases. CDR1 and CDR2 are drawn from the germline V gene (reference sequence): DFQATT, SNEGSKA. Every donor was a healthy Caucasian. The twin cohort consisted of three pairs of female monozygotic twins, all aged roughly 18 to 30 years. CD4+ and CD8+ T cell populations were isolated with positive isolation kits from Invitrogen. The data also belong to a second study, concerning T cells expressing NK-cell markers. Taken from the second paper: About 8 donors provided sorted CD3+CD56+NKG2C+, CD3+CD56+NKG2C- and CD3+CD56-NKG2C+ T-cell subsets, whose TCR beta-chain repertoires were profiled. Among the eight sequenced donors, only one was HCMV-seronegative, while the other seven were HCMV-seropositive. To restrict sorting to alphabetaTCR-expressing T cells, an anti-gammadeltaTCR antibody was added in several experiments. In over 5 donors, the dominant CD3+CD56+NKG2C+ clonotypes were among the top 10 CD8+ clonotypes and accounted for roughly 1.0-7.5% of CD8+ T cells. Those dominant clonotypes were again the most abundant among CD3+CD56-NKG2C+ cells in a few donors, at about 25-65%. Whether the expanded NKG2C-expressing T cell clones were specific for HCMV antigens was left unclear. The eight sequenced donors were randomly selected healthy volunteers, three men and five women. A commercial ELISA kit detecting HCMV-specific IgG in serum was used to determine HCMV serostatus. Reads were demultiplexed and grouped by UMI with MIGEC, and clonotypes were assembled and quantified with MiTCR. Only TCR cDNA sequences supported by at least two reads were kept to exclude erroneous sequences. Downstream repertoire analysis used the tcR package, and clonotypes were matched across fractions by CDR3 nucleotide sequence plus V segment. VDJmatch was used to annotate antigen specificity against VDJdb, with one amino acid substitution in CDR3 allowed.

The sequenced sample consisted of CD4+ T cells sorted from blood. Here the chain combines TRBV20-1 and TRBJ2-1, and the D gene may be TRBD2, 5 bases matching. This TCR was recovered from a woman between 18 and 30 years old in good health. The DNA sequence is as follows: TGCAGTGCTAGAGACAGCGGAAGGCCCTACAATGAGCAGTTCTTC. This sequence encodes CSARDSGRPYNEQFF.